Listed below are T cell receptor beta chains from one sample, sequenced in a study of blood T cell repertoires in COVID-19. The assay was immunoSEQ multiplex PCR, and TCRdb's table has in-frame clones only and misses some. The sample has about 93,000 clones, around 90% seen once. The sequenced material came from peripheral blood. The receptors stem from a man aged 55 to 69 with COVID-19, enrolled during active disease. The CDR3 runs from the conserved cysteine through the conserved F or W. The D gene is left open where the match is weak. Clone size, where shown, is once, few, many, or a class for clones that have expanded.

size,J,D,V,DNA,CDR3
NA,TRBJ2-3,TRBD1,TRBV19,TGTGCCAGTCGCAACAGGGGCAGCACAGATACGCAGTATTTT,CASRNRGSTDTQYF
NA,TRBJ1-1,NA,TRBV5-6,TGTGCCAGCAGCCGTCCTATGAACACTGAAGCTTTCTTT,CASSRPMNTEAFF
NA,TRBJ1-1,NA,TRBV15,TGTGCCACCAGCAGGAATCGGGGGGGGAACACTGAAGCTTTCTTT,CATSRNRGGNTEAFF
NA,TRBJ1-4,NA,TRBV6-5,TGTGCCAGCAACGGGGTTTATAATGAAAAACTGTTTTTT,CASNGVYNEKLFF
NA,TRBJ2-2,NA,TRBV19,TGTGCCAGTAGTATGAACAGGAACACCGGGGAGCTGTTTTTT,CASSMNRNTGELFF
NA,TRBJ1-3,NA,TRBV7-6,TGTGCCAGCAGCTTAGCGCCCCAGGGGATAGGAAACACCATATATTTT,CASSLAPQGIGNTIYF
NA,TRBJ2-5,NA,TRBV5-1,TGCGCCAGCAGCTTTGGACACCGGTACCAAGAGACCCAGTACTTC,CASSFGHRYQETQYF
NA,TRBJ1-2,TRBD1,TRBV2,TGTGCCAGCAGTGAAAACAGGGGTGGTGGCTACACCTTC,CASSENRGGGYTF
NA,TRBJ2-1,NA,TRBV5-1,TGCGCCAGCAGCTTGGCTAGCGTCAATGAGCAGTTCTTC,CASSLASVNEQFF
NA,TRBJ2-2,TRBD2,TRBV7-3,TGTGCCAGCAGCCCCCCGGGGGAGGGCGGGGAGCTGTTTTTT,CASSPPGEGGELFF
NA,TRBJ1-2,NA,TRBV4-1,TGCGCCAGCAGCCCTGACGGGATGTACTATGGCTACACCTTC,CASSPDGMYYGYTF
NA,TRBJ2-3,TRBD2,TRBV5-4,TGTGCCAGCAGCTCGACTAGCGGCGGAGCAGATACGCAGTATTTT,CASSSTSGGADTQYF
NA,TRBJ1-6,NA,TRBV30,TGTGCCTGGAGTGCCCGAACCCCCCAGGGCGGATCACCCCTCCACTTT,CAWSARTPQGGSPLHF
NA,TRBJ1-2,NA,TRBV2,TGTGCCAGCAAGAGACAGGACCTAATCAATGGCTACACCTTC,CASKRQDLINGYTF
NA,TRBJ1-5,TRBD1,TRBV28,TGTGCCAGCAGTTTCTCACAGGGGGCGGCTCAGCCCCAGCATTTT,CASSFSQGAAQPQHF
NA,TRBJ1-5,NA,TRBV3-1/TRBV3-2,TGTGCCAGCAGCCTCGGGGGGGCCGGGCAACAGCCCCAGCATTTT,CASSLGGAGQQPQHF
NA,TRBJ1-1,NA,TRBV7-2,TGTGCCAGCAGGGAGCGGGGGGAGGGGAGGGACACTGAAGCTTTCTTT,CASRERGEGRDTEAFF
NA,TRBJ2-5,NA,TRBV9,TGTGCCAGCAGCGTAGCAGGGAGGGAGACCCAGTACTTC,CASSVAGRETQYF
once,TRBJ2-3,TRBD2,TRBV2,TGTGCCAGCCCTAGCGGAAGTTCTAGCACAGATACGCAGTATTTT,CASPSGSSSTDTQYF
NA,TRBJ1-5,NA,TRBV10-3,TGTGCCATCAGTGACGGGACTAAGAATCAGCCCCAGCATTTT,CAISDGTKNQPQHF
NA,TRBJ1-2,NA,TRBV15,TGTGCCACCAGCCGGGGGACCGCCGCCAACTATGGCTACACCTTC,CATSRGTAANYGYTF
NA,TRBJ2-3,TRBD2,TRBV5-1,TGCGCCAGCAGCTTGGACGGGGGGGGCACAGATACGCAGTATTTT,CASSLDGGGTDTQYF
NA,TRBJ2-5,TRBD2,TRBV7-2,TGTGCCAGCAGCTCTAGCGGGGAACAAGAGACCCAGTACTTC,CASSSSGEQETQYF
few,TRBJ2-3,TRBD2,TRBV6-5,TGTGCCAGCAGAGGGTATAGCGGGAGCCCAGATACGCAGTATTTT,CASRGYSGSPDTQYF
few,TRBJ1-2,NA,TRBV3-1/TRBV3-2,TGTGCCAGCAGCCCCCGAGGCACCGGGTATGGCTACACCTTC,CASSPRGTGYGYTF
NA,TRBJ1-1,TRBD1,TRBV5-1,TGCGCCAGCAGCAAAGTAACCGGGACAGGGGAGGCTTTCTTT,CASSKVTGTGEAFF
NA,TRBJ2-3,TRBD1,TRBV29-1,TGCAGCGGGCCGGGACAGGGTTCAGATACGCAGTATTTT,CSGPGQGSDTQYF
NA,TRBJ2-7,TRBD2,TRBV5-4,TGTGCCAGCAGCTTACTAGCGGAGGAAGACGAGCAGTACTTC,CASSLLAEEDEQYF
once,TRBJ2-1,TRBD2,TRBV10-3,TGTGCCATCACCTCCGGACTAGCGTCCTACAATGAGCAGTTCTTC,CAITSGLASYNEQFF
few,TRBJ2-3,NA,TRBV5-6,TGTGCCAGCAGCTTGGTCGCGGCGGGGTCATATACGCAGTATTTT,CASSLVAAGSYTQYF
NA,TRBJ1-2,NA,TRBV3-1/TRBV3-2,TGTGCCAGCAGCCAAGTTGCAGGGGAGGGACTATATGGCTACACCTTC,CASSQVAGEGLYGYTF
NA,TRBJ2-2,TRBD2,TRBV19,TGTGCCAGTAGTATGTACGTGGGAGGGGCACGCGGGGAGCTGTTTTTT,CASSMYVGGARGELFF
NA,TRBJ2-4,NA,TRBV11-2,TGTGCCAGCAGCCCCACAGGGGCCAAAAACATTCAGTACTTC,CASSPTGAKNIQYF
NA,TRBJ2-7,TRBD2,TRBV7-9,TGTGCCAGCAGCTTCTCAGGGACTAGCTCCTACGAGCAGTACTTC,CASSFSGTSSYEQYF
NA,TRBJ1-3,NA,TRBV30,TGTGCCTGGAGTAGCCGGAGCTCTGGAAACACCATATATTTT,CAWSSRSSGNTIYF
NA,TRBJ2-7,TRBD2,TRBV5-4,TGTGCCAGCAGCCCCAGTACTAGCGGGAGGGTTGAAGAGCAGTACTTC,CASSPSTSGRVEEQYF
NA,TRBJ2-1,TRBD2,TRBV6-1,TGTGCCAGCAGTGAGGGTAGCGGGAGGGGAAATGAGCAGTTCTTC,CASSEGSGRGNEQFF
NA,TRBJ2-7,TRBD2,TRBV19,TGTGCCAGTAAAACTAGCGGGAGTGATTACGAGCAGTACTTC,CASKTSGSDYEQYF
NA,TRBJ2-1,TRBD2,TRBV7-6,TGTGCCAGCAGCTTCTTCACTAGCGGGAGAGGGAGTGAGCAGTTCTTC,CASSFFTSGRGSEQFF
few,TRBJ2-2,TRBD1,TRBV14,TGTGCCAGCAGCCAACGACAGGGGGAGAGCACCGGGGAGCTGTTTTTT,CASSQRQGESTGELFF
NA,TRBJ2-1,TRBD2,TRBV19,TGTGCCACCTGGACTAGCGGGAGGAATAGTGAGCAGTTCTTC,CATWTSGRNSEQFF
NA,TRBJ1-1,TRBD1,TRBV6-1,TGTGCCAGCAGTGTGTCAGGGGGCAAGTTTGGTGGCACTGAAGCTTTCTTT,CASSVSGGKFGGTEAFF
NA,TRBJ1-4,NA,TRBV10-2,TGCGCCAGCAGTCCCTCGACAGGTGAAAAACTGTTTTTT,CASSPSTGEKLFF
NA,TRBJ2-2,NA,TRBV5-1,TGCGCCAGCAGCTTGGGTAGCGGGAACACCGGGGAGCTGTTTTTT,CASSLGSGNTGELFF
NA,TRBJ2-4,NA,TRBV10-3,TGTGCCATCAGTGCGGACGGACTAACCAAAAACATTCAGTACTTC,CAISADGLTKNIQYF
NA,TRBJ1-1,TRBD1,TRBV7-9,TGTGCCAGCAGCCTGACAGGGAGCACTGAAGCTTTCTTT,CASSLTGSTEAFF
NA,TRBJ2-4,NA,TRBV5-1,TGCGCCAGCAGCTTGGATCCAGGGGTTACAAACATTCAGTACTTC,CASSLDPGVTNIQYF
once,TRBJ1-3,NA,TRBV7-2,TGTGCCAGCAGCTTAGGTAGGGAAGGACAGAGAAATTTT,CASSLGREGQRNF
NA,TRBJ1-1,TRBD1,TRBV7-9,TGTGCCAGCAGCCCTCGTGGGACAGGGAGGACTGAAGCTTTCTTT,CASSPRGTGRTEAFF
NA,TRBJ1-6,NA,TRBV18,TGTGCCAGCTCCCTCAATAGGAGGGGAGACAATTCACCCCTCCACTTT,CASSLNRRGDNSPLHF
NA,TRBJ2-7,NA,TRBV11-3,TGTGCCAGCAGCCCGCGGGACCTGAGCTCCTACGAGCAGTACTTC,CASSPRDLSSYEQYF
NA,TRBJ2-2,TRBD2,TRBV27,TGTGCCAGCAGTTTATGGGCGACTAGCGGGAGTCCCGGGGAGCTGTTTTTT,CASSLWATSGSPGELFF
NA,TRBJ2-5,TRBD2,TRBV13,TGTGCCAGCAGCCCGGGTTCGGGAGGAGAGACCCAGTACTTC,CASSPGSGGETQYF
NA,TRBJ2-5,TRBD2,TRBV4-1,TGCGCCAGCAGCCCAGATGTGGCGGGAGGGAATCAAGAGACCCAGTACTTC,CASSPDVAGGNQETQYF
NA,TRBJ2-1,TRBD2,TRBV19,TGTGCCAGTAGTATGTTGGGGAGGGATGAGCAGTTCTTC,CASSMLGRDEQFF
NA,TRBJ1-6,TRBD1,TRBV6-6,TGTGCCAGCAATCCCGGGACAGGGAGATCACCCCTCCACTTT,CASNPGTGRSPLHF
NA,TRBJ2-3,TRBD2,TRBV5-4,TGTGCCAGCAGCGGCCCAGGGACTAAGGGGGATACGCAGTATTTT,CASSGPGTKGDTQYF